What follows are 31 T cell receptor beta chains derived from one specimen sequenced in a study of T cell repertoires in cytomegalovirus infection. MiXCR was run by TCRdb on the reads, yielding one entry per CDR3 protein. The repertoire holds roughly 860,000 distinct CDR3 sequences, with approximately 32% as singletons. These TCRs are of unknown antigen specificity. The material sequenced was cultured CD8+ T cells from PBMCs, taken from culture after CMV antigen stimulation. Receptors were obtained from a human donor in good health (CMV status not recorded). Some clones in this sample may be carry-over from other donors' samples.

The V gene is TRBV27, the J gene TRBJ1-4, with D possibly being TRBD1 (6 bases). V lost 5 bases to trimming and J lost 8 bases, with 24 bases between them. Germline V gene lookup returns CDR1 MNHEY and CDR2 SMNVEV (reference sequence). The CDR3 covers 17 residues. The CDR3 nucleotides read TGTGCCAGCAGTCAACGACAGGTTTGGATGGGAGAGGAAAAACTGTTTTTT. It translates to CASSQRQVWMGEEKLFF.

This clonotype was detected a few times. The chain is built from TRBV12-5 and TRBJ1-5, with D perhaps TRBD1 (6 bases). Trimming took 2 bases from V and 0 from J, leaving 14 bases between them. CDR3 length equals 17 residues. Germline values: CDR1 LGHNT, CDR2 FRNRAP. CDR3 sequence (DNA): TGTGCTAGTGGTTTGACAGGGACACAGACTAGCAATCAGCCCCAGCATTTT. Translated, it gives CASGLTGTQTSNQPQHF. Combining the CDR3 with reference TRBV12-5 and TRBJ1-5 gives the whole variable domain DARVTQTPRHKVTEMGQEVTMRCQPILGHNTVFWYRQTMMQGLELLAYFRNRAPLDDSGMPKDRFSAEMPDATLATLKIQPSEPRDSAVYFCASGLTGTQTSNQPQHFGDGTRLSIL.

The chain has TRBV6-6 and TRBJ2-1, with 8 bases identical to TRBD2. Germline CDR1 reads MNHNY; CDR2 reads SVGAGI (reference sequence). V lost 2 bases, J lost 6 bases, and 6 bases stayed unmatched. This CDR3 contains 15 residues. This CDR3 is CASSYLLAGFNEQFF. CDR3 sequence (DNA): TGTGCCAGCAGTTACCTTTTAGCGGGATTCAATGAGCAGTTCTTC.

This clonotype was observed at least ten times. This chain joins TRBV4-1 and TRBJ2-2; D is unresolved. Germline loops: CDR1 MGHRA, CDR2 YSYEKL. The CDR3 sequence is 15 residues long. V lost 6 bases and J 3 bases, leaving 14 bases between the germline ends. The CDR3 protein is CASSRGGRYTGELFF. CDR3 bases: TGCGCCAGCAGTCGAGGCGGCAGGTACACCGGGGAGCTGTTTTTT.

This clonotype was observed a single time. The chain uses TRBV12-3 or TRBV12-4 and TRBJ2-2, with TRBD1 matching over 8 bases. The junction had 13 bases not matched to a gene; V was cut back by 7 bases and J by 3 bases. The CDR3 sequence is 17 residues long. The CDR3 loop is CASTVPQGARDTGELFF. The CDR3 DNA is TGTGCCAGCACCGTCCCCCAGGGGGCAAGAGACACCGGGGAGCTGTTTTTT.

This clonotype was observed a few times. The chain carries TRBV25-1 and TRBJ2-1; possibly TRBD2 for D (6 bases). Germline V lookup: CDR1 MGHDK, CDR2 SYGVNS. The ends were cut back, 11 bases at V and 5 bases at J, with 13 bases in the middle. The CDR3 is 12 residues long. CDR3 residues: CAVRLVNNEQFF. Here the CDR3 DNA reads TGTGCCGTTCGACTAGTGAACAATGAGCAGTTCTTC.

Comments on this clonotype: One base away lies a much larger clone, so this may be a sequencing read error. V is TRBV7-4 and J is TRBJ1-5; TRBD1 is a possible D gene (6 bases). This CDR3 has 15 amino acids. Germline V gene lookup returns CDR1 SGHVT and CDR2 SQSDAQ. In DNA form, the CDR3 reads TGTGTCAGCAGCCTGGACAGCACCGCCAATCAGCCCCAGCATTTT. It is translated as CVSSLDSTANQPQHF.

This clonotype turned up a few times. The chain couples TRBV6-6 to TRBJ1-6; the match to TRBD1 covers 11 bases. Germline V gene data show CDR1 as MNHNY and CDR2 as SVGAGI (reference sequence). This CDR3 is 14 amino acids long. After removal of 5 bases from V and 11 bases from J, the junction contained 5 bases not matched to a gene. In DNA, the CDR3 is TGTGCCAGCAGTGAGGGGACAGGGGGAGCACCCCTCCACTTT. It encodes CASSEGTGGAPLHF.

The chain is built from TRBV9 and TRBJ2-1; D unresolved. Trimming removed 6 bases at V and 7 bases at J, with 11 bases between. In germline, CDR1 is SGDLS, CDR2 YYNGEE. The CDR3 has 12 amino acids. CDR3 nucleotide sequence: TGTGCCAGCATGTCTGGAGAGAATGAGCAGTTCTTC. Its protein product is CASMSGENEQFF.

The chain employs TRBV4-1 and TRBJ2-3; weak D call: TRBD2 (6 bases). Trimming took 0 bases from V and 7 from J, leaving 17 bases between them. The CDR3 runs to 16 residues. Germline lookup yields CDR1 MGHRA and CDR2 YSYEKL. CDR3 loop: CASSQDPGREVYTQYF. The CDR3 nucleotides are TGCGCCAGCAGCCAAGATCCGGGCAGGGAGGTGTATACGCAGTATTTT.

Comment on this clonotype: It may be a read error: a sequence one base away is much more abundant. The chain recombines TRBV7-2 with TRBJ2-3; a weak D match, TRBD1 (5 bases). V lost 5 bases to trimming and J lost 2 bases, with 14 bases between them. The CDR3 loop spans 15 amino acids. The germline V gene has CDR1 SGHTA and CDR2 FQGNSA. The CDR3 DNA reads TGTGCCAGCAGCCACCGACAGAGCGCCACAGATACGCAGTATTTT. Its translation is CASSHRQSATDTQYF.

This clonotype was detected a few times. The chain employs TRBV28 and TRBJ1-5; D unresolved. Trimming took 10 bases from V and 1 from J, leaving 11 bases between them. This CDR3 contains 13 residues. Germline CDR1 and CDR2: MDHEN and SYDVKM. CDR3 DNA: TGTGCCATCTCTACGGACAGCAATCAGCCCCAGCATTTT. Translating gives CAISTDSNQPQHF. Variable domain in full (rest from reference TRBV28 and TRBJ1-5): DVKVTQSSRYLVKRTGEKVFLECVQDMDHENMFWYRQDPGLGLRLIYFSYDVKMKEKGDIPEGYSVSREKKERFSLILESASTNQTSMYLCAISTDSNQPQHFGDGTRLSIL.

Written as DNA, the CDR3 is TGTGCCAGCAAAGATCTGGACAGGGAGATACTTAGCAATCAGCCCCAGCATTTT. This sequence encodes CASKDLDREILSNQPQHF. The chain joins TRBV6-2 or TRBV6-3 to TRBJ1-5, with TRBD1 matching 8 bases. Germline V gives CDR1 MNHEY, CDR2 SVGEGT. The ends lost 7 bases at V and 0 bases at J; junction bases unmatched: 14. The CDR3 runs to 18 residues.

This clonotype was seen only a few times. At one end, the junction sequence differs from germline, possibly due to a read error. J is TRBJ1-2 and V is TRBV28; D may be TRBD1 (5 bases). This CDR3 contains 14 residues. Germline CDR1 is MDHEN and CDR2 is SYDVKM. The CDR3 DNA is TGTGCCAGCAGTTTCAGTTCAGGGTACTACGGCTACACCTTC. Translating gives CASSFSSGYYGYTF.

There are many counts of this clonotype. The rearrangement links TRBV7-6 to TRBJ2-3; TRBD2 might be the D (6 bases). The CDR3 is 18 amino acids. The V and J ends lost 1 base and 0 bases respectively, with 17 bases between them. Germline V gene data show CDR1 as SGHVS and CDR2 as FNYEAQ. DNA for the CDR3: TGTGCCAGCAGCTTAGGGCGGTGGGGTAGCGGAAGCACAGATACGCAGTATTTT. As protein: CASSLGRWGSGSTDTQYF.

This CDR3 is CASSGGTGVLHEQYV. CDR3 DNA sequence: TGTGCCAGCAGCGGAGGGACAGGGGTTCTCCACGAGCAGTACGTC. The rearrangement links TRBV12-3 or TRBV12-4 to TRBJ2-7, with TRBD1 matching over 10 bases. The CDR3 is made up of 15 amino acids. J was trimmed by 5 bases and V by 6 bases; bases with no gene match: 10.

The chain recombines TRBV6-1 with TRBJ2-4; D remains ambiguous. The V gene lost 7 bases and the J gene lost 0 bases, with 13 bases spanning the gap. The CDR3 is 15 residues long. CDR1 MNHNS and CDR2 SASEGT come from the germline V gene. CDR3 loop: CASTPVGIAKNIQYF. The CDR3 DNA reads TGTGCCAGCACCCCGGTTGGGATAGCCAAAAACATTCAGTACTTC.

This clonotype was seen more than once but under ten times. The chain carries TRBV7-9 and TRBJ1-4; the D is unclear. Between the trimmed V and J ends, which lost 4 bases and 11 bases, there was a span of 14 bases. The CDR3 is 13 amino acids. The germline V gene has CDR1 SEHNR and CDR2 FQNEAQ (reference sequence). The CDR3 reads CASSSSTDIKLFF. DNA for the CDR3: TGTGCCAGCAGCTCCTCGACCGATATTAAACTGTTTTTT.

The chain combines TRBV5-6 with TRBJ2-2; D not resolved. CDR1 SGHDT and CDR2 YYEEEE come from the germline V gene. The ends were cut back, 0 bases at V and 2 bases at J, with 8 bases in the middle. The CDR3 totals 15 residues. CDR3 DNA sequence: TGTGCCAGCAGCTTGGGGCAGTTCAACACCGGGGAGCTGTTTTTT. As protein: CASSLGQFNTGELFF.

This clonotype has more than one count but fewer than ten. The V and J genes are TRBV7-2 and TRBJ2-7, with D perhaps matching TRBD1 (7 bases). V was cut by 5 bases and J by 3 bases, with 14 bases left in between. CDR3 size: 14 residues. CDR1 is SGHTA and CDR2 is FQGNSA in the germline V gene. The CDR3 here is CASSPDQGGYEQYF. In DNA, the CDR3 is TGTGCCAGCAGCCCAGACCAGGGGGGCTACGAGCAGTACTTC.

This chain connects TRBV7-9 to TRBJ2-5; D may be TRBD2 (5 bases). V lost 4 bases to trimming and J lost 11 bases, with 8 bases between them. The CDR3 is 10 amino acids. From germline, CDR1 is SEHNR and CDR2 FQNEAQ (reference sequence). CDR3 in DNA: TGTGCCAGCAGCTCCCGGGATCAGTACTTC. Protein sequence: CASSSRDQYF.

This chain uses TRBV2 with TRBJ1-2; 9 nucleotides match TRBD1. CDR1 is SNHLY and CDR2 is FYNNEI in the germline V gene. The CDR3 is made up of 13 amino acids. In DNA, the CDR3 is TGTGCAGCCGGGACAGGGAGAGGCTATGGCTACACCTTC. It translates to CAAGTGRGYGYTF. The full variable domain, completed using reference TRBV2 and TRBJ1-2, is EPEVTQTPSHQVTQMGQEVILRCVPISNHLYFYWYRQILGQKVEFLVSFYNNEISEKSEIFDDQFSVERPDGSNFTLKIRSTKLEDSAMYFCAAGTGRGYGYTFGSGTRLTVV.

The J gene is TRBJ2-3, the V gene TRBV5-5; the match to TRBD1 covers 7 bases. CDR3 length: 14 residues. The ends lost 4 bases at V and 1 base at J; junction bases unmatched: 3. Germline CDR1 SGHKS, CDR2 YYEKEE (reference sequence). CDR3 in amino acids: CASSQGDGTDTQYF. The DNA of the CDR3 is TGTGCCAGCAGCCAGGGGGACGGCACAGATACGCAGTATTTT.

The table lists this clonotype with a count of one. This rearrangement joins TRBV29-1 to TRBJ2-7; 8 bases line up with TRBD1. Germline V CDR1 and CDR2: SQVTM, ANQGSEA. This CDR3 has 12 residues. V lost 1 base to trimming and J lost 4 bases; unmatched junction nucleotides: 0. CDR3 sequence reads: CSVEGTGYEQYF. The CDR3 DNA sequence: TGCAGCGTTGAAGGGACAGGGTACGAGCAGTACTTC.

This clonotype was seen a few times. This chain uses TRBV6-5 with TRBJ2-1; TRBD1 matches at 9 bases. Per germline, CDR1 MNHEY and CDR2 SVGAGI. The CDR3 consists of 14 residues. V lost 2 bases, J lost 9 bases, and 5 bases stayed unmatched. The CDR3 coding sequence is TGTGCCAGCAGTTACCACACGGGACAGGGTGAGCAGTTCTTC. It encodes CASSYHTGQGEQFF.

This chain links TRBV13 with TRBJ2-3; unclear D gene. From germline, CDR1 is PRHDT and CDR2 FYEKMQ (reference sequence). There are 14 residues in the CDR3. Trimming took off 4 bases at V and 3 bases at J, with 11 bases between the two ends. The CDR3 bases are TGTGCCAGCAGCTCCCTCGAGCGAACAGATACGCAGTATTTT. As protein: CASSSLERTDTQYF.

The chain recombines TRBV15 with TRBJ1-4; D remains ambiguous. The CDR3 consists of 14 residues. Trimming left V 1 base short and J 4 bases short, with 7 bases between. CDR1 and CDR2 from the germline V gene are LNHNV and YYDKDF (reference sequence). The CDR3 DNA reads as TGTGCCACCAGCAGAGCCAGATTTAATGAAAAACTGTTTTTT. Translation: CATSRARFNEKLFF.

This clonotype came up many times. The V and J genes are TRBV7-8 and TRBJ1-2, with 9 bases aligning to TRBD1. Germline V gene lookup returns CDR1 SGHVS and CDR2 FQNEAQ. V shed 6 bases, J shed 8 bases, and the junction held 7 bases outside the gene matches. The CDR3 covers 13 residues. CDR3 nucleotides: TGTGCCAGCAGATCGGACAGGGGAAAAGGCTACACCTTC. Amino acid sequence: CASRSDRGKGYTF.

The chain carries TRBV4-1 and TRBJ1-1, with D uncertain. The CDR3 is 14 residues long. Trimming cost V 4 bases and J 2 bases, with 11 bases left between them. Germline CDR1 reads MGHRA; CDR2 reads YSYEKL. The CDR3 here is CASSPTGYNTEAFF. The CDR3 DNA follows: TGCGCCAGCAGCCCGACGGGTTATAACACTGAAGCTTTCTTT.

This clonotype was observed a handful of times. The V call is TRBV6-1, the J call TRBJ2-3; no reliable D call. The ends were cut back, 6 bases at V and 1 base at J, with 17 bases in the middle. CDR3 size: 16 residues. Germline V lookup: CDR1 MNHNS, CDR2 SASEGT. CDR3 nucleotide sequence: TGTGCCAGCAGCCCCCCGCAGTGGATGGGCACAGATACGCAGTATTTT. Translated: CASSPPQWMGTDTQYF.

Ten or more counts support this clonotype. This chain joins TRBV7-2 and TRBJ2-5, with 10 bases that match TRBD2. After removal of 2 bases from V and 2 bases from J, the junction contained 5 bases not matched to a gene. The CDR3 extends over 16 amino acids. Germline CDR1 reads SGHTA; CDR2 reads FQGNSA. This CDR3 reads CASSLHSGGTQETQYF. In DNA, the CDR3 is TGTGCCAGCAGCTTACATAGCGGGGGGACACAAGAGACCCAGTACTTC.